What follows are 14 T cell receptor beta chains derived from one specimen sequenced in a study of human T cells and chemical hapten exposure. Documented time point: patch test 3, about 24 weeks after DPC sensitization. Documented treatment: therapeutic diphenylcyclopropenone sensitization with weekly scalp DPC. TCRdb fed the RACE reads into MiXCR, producing one record per CDR3 protein. The table has some 64,000 distinct CDR3 sequences, roughly 9.6% seen once. The input for sequencing was whole blood, taken in connection with sensitization to the hapten diphenylcyclopropenone (DPC). The receptors shown here come from a woman in her thirties with alopecia areata. Some clones in this sample may be carry-over from other donors' samples.

This rearrangement joins TRBV6-2 or TRBV6-3 to TRBJ1-6; the D is unclear. The V end was cut by 6 bases, the J end by 0 bases, with 15 bases between. This CDR3 comprises 17 residues. From germline, CDR1 is MNHEY and CDR2 SVGEGT. Here the CDR3 reads CASSQWTQSSYNSPLHF. The CDR3 nucleotides read TGTGCCAGCAGCCAATGGACGCAGAGCTCCTATAATTCACCCCTCCACTTT.

The chain has TRBV5-4 and TRBJ2-1; 10 nucleotides agree with TRBD2. Losses at the gene ends were 4 bases for V and 10 bases for J; bases not matched to a gene: 11. The CDR3 has 15 residues. The germline V gene encodes CDR1 SGHNT and CDR2 YYREEE (reference sequence). This CDR3 reads CASSPSGSLVYEQFF. CDR3 nucleotides: TGTGCCAGCAGCCCTAGCGGGAGTCTCGTTTACGAGCAGTTCTTC.

The rearrangement uses TRBV12-3 or TRBV12-4 and TRBJ1-2; D gene unclear. This CDR3 spans 15 amino acids. The V gene lost 4 bases and the J gene lost 4 bases, with 16 bases spanning the gap. DNA for the CDR3: TGTGCCAGCAGTTCAGACGGTGCAGGCGTCTATGGCTACACCTTC. This codes for CASSSDGAGVYGYTF.

V is TRBV6-2 or TRBV6-3 and J is TRBJ1-5; perhaps TRBD1 as D (5 bases). The CDR3 extends over 14 amino acids. V gave up 6 bases and J gave up 1 base, with 10 bases separating them. Germline V gene lookup returns CDR1 MNHEY and CDR2 SVGEGT. The CDR3 sequence is CASRGTGSNQPQHF. The CDR3, as DNA: TGTGCCAGCAGGGGTACAGGAAGCAATCAGCCCCAGCATTTT.

This clonotype has just a few counts. The genes are TRBV7-9 and TRBJ2-7, with 7 bases fitting TRBD1. Per germline, CDR1 SEHNR and CDR2 FQNEAQ (reference sequence). CDR3 length: 14 residues. The V and J ends lost 1 base and 5 bases, in that order; junction bases with no gene match: 5. CDR3 in amino acids: CASSLGFGQDEQYF. For the CDR3, the DNA is TGTGCCAGCAGCTTAGGGTTTGGACAGGACGAGCAGTACTTC.

This clonotype was found many times. As DNA, the CDR3 is TGTGCCAGCAGCTTGCAGGGGGCTGGAAACACCATATATTTT. Its protein is CASSLQGAGNTIYF. The rearrangement links TRBV5-4 to TRBJ1-3, with 7 bases fitting TRBD1. From germline, CDR1 is SGHNT and CDR2 YYREEE (reference sequence). Germline trimming cut 1 base from V and 2 bases from J; bases unmatched to any gene: 0. There are 14 residues in the CDR3. Variable domain in full (rest from reference TRBV5-4 and TRBJ1-3): ETGVTQSPTHLIKTRGQQVTLRCSSQSGHNTVSWYQQALGQGPQFIFQYYREEENGRGNFPPRFSGLQFPNYSSELNVNALELDDSALYLCASSLQGAGNTIYFGEGSWLTVV.

This clonotype was detected a few times. J is TRBJ1-2 and V is TRBV5-1, with a weak D call TRBD1 (5 bases). There are 17 residues in the CDR3. The ends were cut back, 1 base at V and 4 bases at J, with 20 bases in the middle. The V gene's germline CDR1 is SGHRS and CDR2 YFSETQ. The DNA of the CDR3 is TGCGCCAGCAGCTTGAACCTACCGGGGCCCCTCTCCTATGGCTACACCTTC. Its protein is CASSLNLPGPLSYGYTF. Drawing the rest from reference TRBV5-1 and TRBJ1-2, the complete variable domain is KAGVTQTPRYLIKTRGQQVTLSCSPISGHRSVSWYQQTPGQGLQFLFEYFSETQRNKGNFPGRFSGRQFSNSRSEMNVSTLELGDSALYLCASSLNLPGPLSYGYTFGSGTRLTVV.

This clonotype was recorded many times. This rearrangement joins TRBV5-1 to TRBJ1-2; D unclear. V was cut by 1 base and J by 8 bases, with 9 bases left in between. The CDR3 is made up of 12 amino acids. Germline V CDR1 and CDR2: SGHRS, YFSETQ. CDR3 in amino acids: CASSLRFDGYTF. CDR3 DNA sequence: TGCGCCAGCAGCTTGCGGTTTGACGGCTACACCTTC.

This clonotype was seen more than once but under ten times. The chain employs TRBV12-5 and TRBJ2-3; no reliable D call. Trimming took 8 bases from V and 0 from J, leaving 6 bases between them. CDR3 length equals 12 residues. Germline loops: CDR1 LGHNT, CDR2 FRNRAP. CDR3 sequence reads: CASQRSTDTQYF. The CDR3 region has the DNA TGTGCTAGTCAGCGTAGCACAGATACGCAGTATTTT.

This rearrangement joins TRBV7-2 to TRBJ2-3; possibly TRBD1 for D (6 bases). CDR1 is SGHTA and CDR2 is FQGNSA in the germline V gene. Deletions cut 8 bases from V and 6 bases from J, with 24 bases between. The CDR3 is 16 amino acids. The CDR3 region is CASVRPGTRQADTQYF. DNA for the CDR3: TGTGCCAGCGTCCGACCCGGGACCCGACAGGCTGATACGCAGTATTTT.

The chain combines TRBV4-3 with TRBJ1-5, with unresolved D. Trimming took off 0 bases at V and 7 bases at J, with 7 bases between the two ends. Germline assignment: CDR1 LGHNA and CDR2 YSLEER. CDR3 length equals 13 residues. CDR3 protein: CASSQDLSQPQHF. CDR3 in DNA: TGCGCCAGCAGCCAAGATCTCAGCCAGCCCCAGCATTTT.

This clonotype came up a few times. The chain has TRBV12-5 and TRBJ2-3; D is perhaps TRBD1 (7 bases). This CDR3 region has 15 residues. Germline V lookup: CDR1 LGHNT, CDR2 FRNRAP. The CDR3 sequence: CASYRGTDHTDTQYF. The CDR3 DNA sequence: TGTGCCTCCTACCGGGGGACAGATCACACAGATACGCAGTATTTT.

The chain is built from TRBV28 and TRBJ2-7, with TRBD1 as a possible D gene (6 bases). This CDR3 contains 14 residues. The ends were cut back, 2 bases at V and 3 bases at J, with 11 bases in the middle. Per the germline V gene, CDR1 is MDHEN and CDR2 is SYDVKM. CDR3 DNA: TGTGCCAGCAGTTTAGGAACAGGGATCTACGAGCAGTACTTC. This translates into CASSLGTGIYEQYF.

This clonotype was counted at least ten times. This rearrangement joins TRBV5-1 to TRBJ2-3; 10 bases align to TRBD2. Germline CDR1 is SGHRS and CDR2 is YFSETQ. Losses at the gene ends were 4 bases for V and 5 bases for J; bases not matched to a gene: 10. The CDR3 sequence is 16 residues long. The CDR3 sequence is CASSRERGGLRDTQYF. The CDR3 DNA is TGCGCCAGCAGCAGAGAGCGGGGGGGCCTGAGAGATACGCAGTATTTT.